The 11 T cell receptor beta chains given below trace back to one sample, sequenced in a study of OX40 agonist ivuxolimab in advanced cancers. Using immunoSEQ multiplex PCR, the repertoire was profiled, and TCRdb retains in-frame clones only, with some absent. Of around 61,000 clones listed, roughly 84% are singletons. Sample: CD4+ or CD8+ T cells sorted from blood, taken in a trial of the OX40 agonist ivuxolimab. These receptors all come from an adult with an advanced solid tumor such as melanoma, head and neck, liver or kidney cancer.

This clone was observed a few times. The CDR3 protein is CASRTGQNTEAFF. The CDR3 nucleotides are TGTGCCAGCAGGACAGGGCAGAACACTGAAGCTTTCTTT. This chain joins TRBV2 and TRBJ1-1, with 7 bases matching TRBD1. The CDR3 contains 13 residues. CDR1 and CDR2 from the germline V gene are SNHLY and FYNNEI. V dropped 6 bases and J dropped 1; count of bases not matched to a gene: 2.

The chain links TRBV5-1 to TRBJ2-2; TRBD2 matches 10 bases. The CDR3 extends over 15 amino acids. The V and J ends lost 4 bases and 4 bases, in that order; junction bases with no gene match: 4. Germline values: CDR1 SGHRS, CDR2 YFSETQ. The CDR3 reads CASSASGRGTGELFF. CDR3 nucleotide sequence: TGCGCCAGCAGCGCAAGCGGGAGGGGCACCGGGGAGCTGTTTTTT.

V usage is TRBV5-4 and J usage is TRBJ2-3, with 14 nucleotides matching TRBD2. This CDR3 is 16 amino acids long. J gave up 3 bases and V 4 bases, and 4 bases lay outside the gene matches. Germline lookup yields CDR1 SGHNT and CDR2 YYREEE (reference sequence). CDR3 DNA sequence: TGTGCCAGCAGCCAATGGACTAGCGGGAGGACAGATACGCAGTATTTT. It codes for CASSQWTSGRTDTQYF.

The chain couples TRBV30 to TRBJ2-1, with 16 bases fitting TRBD2. CDR1 and CDR2 (germline): GTSNPN, SVGIG (reference sequence). The CDR3 extends over 17 amino acids. Germline trimming cut 3 bases from V and 6 bases from J; bases unmatched to any gene: 8. CDR3 sequence reads: CAWRALGTSGRANEQFF. CDR3 in DNA: TGTGCCTGGAGAGCACTGGGGACTAGCGGGAGGGCCAATGAGCAGTTCTTC.

The rearrangement uses TRBV4-1 and TRBJ2-3; 10 positions match TRBD2. V dropped 0 bases and J dropped 1; count of bases not matched to a gene: 7. CDR3 length: 18 residues. In germline, CDR1 is MGHRA, CDR2 YSYEKL. The CDR3 is CASSQDSAGLAGTDTQYF. As DNA, the CDR3 is TGCGCCAGCAGCCAAGATTCAGCCGGACTAGCGGGCACAGATACGCAGTATTTT.

The genes are TRBV7-2 and TRBJ2-2, with TRBD2 identical over 11 bases. Trimming at V came to 3 bases and at J to 5 bases, leaving 8 bases not matched to a gene. Germline CDR1 SGHTA, CDR2 FQGNSA. The CDR3 is made up of 17 amino acids. The CDR3 region has the DNA TGTGCCAGCAGCTTCCCTAGACTAGCGGGACCGACCGGGGAGCTGTTTTTT. Amino acid sequence: CASSFPRLAGPTGELFF.

V gene TRBV6-5 combines with J gene TRBJ1-2; 8 bases align to TRBD1. The CDR3 extends over 14 amino acids. The ends lost 2 bases at V and 6 bases at J; junction bases unmatched: 5. The germline CDR1 and CDR2 sequences are MNHEY and SVGAGI. CDR3 nucleotides: TGTGCCAGCAGTTACCAAACGACAGGGGATGGCTACACCTTC. As protein: CASSYQTTGDGYTF.

The chain combines TRBV5-4 with TRBJ1-1; D gene uncertain. This CDR3 contains 15 residues. Looked up from germline, CDR1 is SGHNT and CDR2 is YYREEE (reference sequence). Deletions cut 4 bases from V and 1 base from J, with 14 bases between. This CDR3 reads CASSLELVGNTEAFF. In DNA, the CDR3 is TGTGCCAGCAGCCTGGAACTGGTGGGGAACACTGAAGCTTTCTTT. Supplemented by reference TRBV5-4 and TRBJ1-1, the full variable domain reads ETGVTQSPTHLIKTRGQQVTLRCSSQSGHNTVSWYQQALGQGPQFIFQYYREEENGRGNFPPRFSGLQFPNYSSELNVNALELDDSALYLCASSLELVGNTEAFFGQGTRLTVV.

The chain carries TRBV2 and TRBJ1-5; tentative D call: TRBD1 (5 bases). CDR3 length equals 13 residues. Germline CDR1 is SNHLY and CDR2 is FYNNEI. V lost 8 bases and J lost 4, with 12 bases in between. The CDR3 DNA sequence: TGTGCCAGCCAAGGGGAATCAAATCAGCCCCAGCATTTT. This codes for CASQGESNQPQHF.

This clone was observed once. The V gene is TRBV27, the J gene TRBJ1-1; 8 positions agree with TRBD1. The CDR3 contains 18 residues. Trimming removed 0 bases from V and 5 bases from J; junction bases left unmatched: 14. CDR1 and CDR2 from the germline V gene are MNHEY and SMNVEV (reference sequence). Here the CDR3 reads CASSLSQTTGGEWTEAFF. CDR3 DNA: TGTGCCAGCAGTTTATCGCAGACTACAGGGGGAGAATGGACTGAAGCTTTCTTT.

The chain couples TRBV30 to TRBJ1-2; a possible D gene is TRBD1 (5 bases). The germline gives CDR1 GTSNPN, CDR2 SVGIG (reference sequence). The CDR3 consists of 14 residues. Trimming cost V 0 bases and J 4 bases, with 12 bases left between them. The DNA of the CDR3 is TGTGCCTGGAGTGTAGGGCAGAGGGGCTATGGCTACACCTTC. Residues: CAWSVGQRGYGYTF.